These T cell receptor beta chains were read from a single sample in a study of shared clonotypes between healthy human individuals. Measured with immunoSEQ multiplex PCR; TCRdb has only the in-frame clones, and not every one. The sample shows 2.5 million or so clones, approximately 90% of them seen only once. Sequenced input: naive CD4+ T cells sorted from blood. The receptors were sampled from a man between 18 and 29 years old in good health. Both conserved end residues are part of each CDR3. A D gene is named only where the DNA matches it firmly. Part of the rows lack a size; the others show once, few, many or a class for expanded clones.

V	D	J	size	CDR3	DNA
TRBV11-2	.	TRBJ1-1	.	CASSPERVNTEAFF	TGTGCCAGCAGCCCTGAGAGGGTGAACACTGAAGCTTTCTTT
TRBV7-2	TRBD2	TRBJ2-1	.	CASSLVGEGLSEQFF	TGTGCCAGCAGCTTAGTTGGGGAGGGCCTCAGTGAGCAGTTCTTC
TRBV7-2	.	TRBJ1-3	.	CASSLEGGSGNTIYF	TGTGCCAGCAGCTTAGAGGGGGGCTCTGGAAACACCATATATTTT
TRBV11-2	.	TRBJ2-7	.	CASSLGWDSSYEQYF	TGTGCCAGCAGCTTAGGGTGGGACTCCTCCTACGAGCAGTACTTC
TRBV18	.	TRBJ2-5	.	CASSPFSRDTFWTQYF	TGTGCCAGCTCACCATTTTCTCGGGACACTTTCTGGACCCAGTACTTC
TRBV19	.	TRBJ1-5	.	CASSAEGLNQPQHF	TGTGCCAGTAGTGCAGAGGGTTTAAATCAGCCCCAGCATTTT
TRBV9	TRBD1	TRBJ1-1	few	CASSVEVTGGNRAFF	TGTGCCAGCAGCGTAGAGGTGACAGGGGGTAACCGAGCTTTCTTT
TRBV10-3	TRBD1	TRBJ1-4	.	CANRGSANEKLFF	TGTGCCAACAGGGGGTCTGCTAATGAAAAACTGTTTTTT
TRBV4-3	TRBD2	TRBJ2-2	.	CASSLSGAGGPPGELFF	TGCGCCAGCAGCCTAAGCGGCGCGGGAGGTCCTCCAGGGGAGCTGTTTTTT
TRBV11-2	.	TRBJ1-6	.	CASSLEAGVSSYNSPLHF	TGTGCCAGCAGCTTAGAGGCCGGAGTAAGCTCCTATAATTCACCCCTCCACTTT
TRBV4-1	TRBD1	TRBJ1-5	.	CASSQDREDRVWDQPQHF	TGCGCCAGCAGCCAAGATCGCGAAGACAGGGTTTGGGATCAGCCCCAGCATTTT
TRBV28	TRBD2	TRBJ2-7	.	CASSFQRGGSYEQYF	TGTGCCAGCAGTTTCCAGCGGGGGGGCTCCTACGAGCAGTACTTC
TRBV10-3	.	TRBJ2-1	.	CAISEGQTMNEQFF	TGTGCCATCAGTGAGGGACAGACCATGAATGAGCAGTTCTTC
TRBV5-1	TRBD1	TRBJ2-1	.	CASSLGGQTYNEQFF	TGCGCCAGCAGCTTAGGGGGCCAAACCTACAATGAGCAGTTCTTC
TRBV9	TRBD2	TRBJ2-1	.	CASSVASQGLGSYNEQFF	TGTGCCAGCAGCGTAGCATCCCAGGGACTAGGCTCCTACAATGAGCAGTTCTTC
TRBV9	TRBD1	TRBJ2-7	.	CASSAGTGTYEQYF	TGTGCCAGCAGCGCCGGGACAGGAACCTACGAGCAGTACTTC
TRBV11-2	TRBD1	TRBJ2-3	.	CASSPQGAGFADTQYF	TGTGCCAGCAGCCCTCAGGGGGCAGGGTTCGCAGATACGCAGTATTTT
TRBV10-2	TRBD1	TRBJ2-7	.	CASIFSGTGAYEQYF	TGCGCCAGCATATTCTCCGGGACAGGGGCCTACGAGCAGTACTTC
TRBV18	.	TRBJ1-4	.	CASSPGTSAGKLFF	TGTGCCAGCTCACCGGGGACTTCGGCGGGAAAACTGTTTTTT
TRBV2	TRBD2	TRBJ2-5	.	CASRATSGETQYF	TGTGCCAGCAGGGCAACTAGCGGGGAGACCCAGTACTTC
TRBV27	TRBD1	TRBJ2-2	.	CASCTYGTGLPGELFF	TGTGCCAGCTGTACTTACGGGACAGGGTTACCCGGGGAGCTGTTTTTT
TRBV10-3	.	TRBJ1-6	.	CAIRDGYNSPLHF	TGTGCCATCAGGGACGGTTATAATTCACCCCTCCACTTT
TRBV6-1	TRBD2	TRBJ2-7	.	CASRTAGGPYEQYF	TGTGCCAGTCGGACGGCGGGGGGCCCCTACGAGCAGTACTTC
TRBV5-4	TRBD1	TRBJ2-5	once	CASSTGQNQETQYF	TGTGCCAGCAGCACGGGACAGAACCAAGAGACCCAGTACTTC
TRBV7-6	.	TRBJ1-5	.	CASSFSDGMNQPQHF	TGTGCCAGCAGCTTTTCTGACGGCATGAATCAGCCCCAGCATTTT
TRBV28	TRBD1	TRBJ2-7	once	CASTLGQGISEQYF	TGTGCCAGCACTCTGGGACAGGGGATCTCCGAGCAGTACTTC
TRBV18	TRBD1	TRBJ1-2	few	CASSPSVPSTGGYGYTF	TGTGCCAGCTCACCATCCGTCCCTAGCACAGGGGGCTATGGCTACACCTTC
TRBV19	.	TRBJ1-3	.	CASSIWGPPGNTIYF	TGTGCCAGTAGTATTTGGGGGCCTCCTGGAAACACCATATATTTT
TRBV5-1	TRBD2	TRBJ2-3	.	CASSGEGNTDTQYF	TGCGCCAGCAGCGGGGAGGGAAACACAGATACGCAGTATTTT
TRBV19	.	TRBJ2-2	.	CASSIEGFRTGELFF	TGTGCCAGTAGTATAGAAGGGTTCCGAACCGGGGAGCTGTTTTTT
TRBV23-1	.	TRBJ2-7	.	CASSRQRPSPYEQYF	TGCGCCAGCAGCCGTCAACGACCAAGTCCCTACGAGCAGTACTTC
TRBV4-1	.	TRBJ2-3	.	CASSPAAAYTDTQYF	TGCGCCAGCAGCCCCGCAGCGGCCTACACAGATACGCAGTATTTT